This T cell receptor beta chain was profiled in a study of cytomegalovirus exposure and HLA in healthy donors. Study details: Of 398 genotyped donors, about 81% clustered with self-reported Caucasian donors.

Trimming took off 7 bases at V and 2 bases at J, with 15 bases between the two ends. The CDR3 has 13 amino acids. Germline V gene sequence: CDR1 SQVTM, CDR2 ANQGSEA. A word on this clone: Its matching antigen is unknown.

The PCR made use of 60 Vbeta and 13 Jbeta primers. Measured with immunoSEQ multiplex PCR; TCRdb has only the in-frame clones, and not every one. This table has 100,000 to 150,000 clones, about 8.6% appearing once. Study-level points and caveats: The authors later linked a missense DCLRE1C variant to TCR beta V- and J-gene trimming. Earlier findings revealed that most TCR beta V segments proved productive either about 87% or about 30% of the time.

Whereas donors were nominally healthy upon sampling, unrecorded immune exposures were probable. The sample was PBMCs. This rearrangement joins TRBV29-1 to TRBJ2-7, with TRBD2 as a possible D gene (6 bases). This clonotype originated in a woman in her thirties or forties in good health and CMV-seropositive. CDR3 protein: CSAGRGFTYEQYF. The DNA for the CDR3 is TGCAGCGCTGGACGGGGGTTTACCTACGAGCAGTACTTC.